Each of the 8 T cell receptor beta chains below was sequenced from the same sample in a study of T-cell memory formation after mild COVID-19. TCRdb re-called the 5' RACE reads with MiXCR, one entry per CDR3 protein. This sample has fewer than 60,000 distinct CDR3 sequences, with around a quarter found just once. The sample comprised PBMCs or a T cell subset sorted from them (not recorded which). The receptors were sampled from a man aged 18-30 years who had mild COVID-19 (a few samples of this study predate the infection). Cell type and time point are not known.

This clonotype appeared a single time. This chain links TRBV7-9 with TRBJ1-1; no firm D call. The CDR3 is 14 residues long. V was cut by 2 bases and J by 0 bases, with 7 bases left in between. Germline loops: CDR1 SEHNR, CDR2 FQNEAQ (reference sequence). CDR3 coding DNA: TGTGCCAGCAGCTTACCAACCATGAACACTGAAGCTTTCTTT. Translating gives CASSLPTMNTEAFF.

This clonotype was seen only once. The junction shows a germline mismatch at one end, possibly a read error. This chain uses TRBV6-6 with TRBJ2-1, with D hard to call. The CDR3 is 11 residues long. Germline CDR1 MNHNY, CDR2 SVGAGI (reference sequence). The CDR3 protein is CASRNYDEQFF. The DNA of the CDR3 is TGTGCCAGCAGGAACTACGATGAGCAGTTCTTC.

This clonotype showed up just a few times. The chain employs TRBV5-5 and TRBJ2-3; TRBD1 matches 9 bases. There are 15 residues in the CDR3. J was trimmed by 5 bases and V by 2 bases; bases with no gene match: 6. Germline-derived CDR1 and CDR2 are SGHKS and YYEKEE (reference sequence). The CDR3 sequence is CASSFVNRGQDTQYF. The CDR3 region has the DNA TGTGCCAGCAGCTTCGTTAACAGGGGGCAAGATACGCAGTATTTT.

This chain links TRBV4-3 with TRBJ2-1, with TRBD2 as a possible D gene (6 bases). The CDR3 loop spans 14 amino acids. Per germline, CDR1 LGHNA and CDR2 YSLEER. V shed 0 bases and J shed 7 bases, with 10 bases lying between them. This CDR3 reads CASSQEFRGNEQFF. As DNA, the CDR3 is TGCGCCAGCAGCCAAGAGTTTCGGGGGAATGAGCAGTTCTTC.

The rearrangement links TRBV5-1 to TRBJ2-1; 8 bases are shared with TRBD1. The germline V gene encodes CDR1 SGHRS and CDR2 YFSETQ. V lost 0 bases, J lost 1 base, and 6 bases stayed unmatched. This CDR3 is 17 amino acids long. In nucleotides, the CDR3 is TGCGCCAGCAGCTTGGGGACAGGGTATCAATCCTACAATGAGCAGTTCTTC. It is translated as CASSLGTGYQSYNEQFF.

This clonotype came up a few times. V gene TRBV13 combines with J gene TRBJ2-3; D gene ambiguous. The CDR3 sequence is 12 residues long. Germline loops: CDR1 PRHDT, CDR2 FYEKMQ (reference sequence). Trimming took off 4 bases at V and 6 bases at J, with 8 bases between the two ends. CDR3 region: CASSSVLDTQYF. The CDR3 region has the DNA TGTGCCAGCAGCTCGGTGCTGGATACGCAGTATTTT.

Many counts were recorded for this clonotype. This sequence joins TRBV6-2 or TRBV6-3 and TRBJ2-1; 8 bases fit TRBD2. J lost 4 bases, V lost 5 bases, and 7 bases had no gene match. The CDR3 extends over 15 amino acids. Germline CDR1 MNHEY, CDR2 SVGEGT. For the CDR3, the DNA is TGTGCCAGCAGTGAGGCGGGGGGAGATTACAATGAGCAGTTCTTC. It codes for CASSEAGGDYNEQFF.

The chain couples TRBV5-4 to TRBJ2-5; 8 positions match TRBD2. Germline-derived CDR1 and CDR2 are SGHNT and YYREEE (reference sequence). J was trimmed by 3 bases and V by 2 bases; bases with no gene match: 3. CDR3 size: 14 residues. The CDR3 is CASSFGGAEETQYF. DNA of the CDR3: TGTGCCAGCAGCTTCGGGGGGGCCGAAGAGACCCAGTACTTC. The variable domain in full, completed from reference TRBV5-4 and TRBJ2-5, reads ETGVTQSPTHLIKTRGQQVTLRCSSQSGHNTVSWYQQALGQGPQFIFQYYREEENGRGNFPPRFSGLQFPNYSSELNVNALELDDSALYLCASSFGGAEETQYFGPGTRLLVL.